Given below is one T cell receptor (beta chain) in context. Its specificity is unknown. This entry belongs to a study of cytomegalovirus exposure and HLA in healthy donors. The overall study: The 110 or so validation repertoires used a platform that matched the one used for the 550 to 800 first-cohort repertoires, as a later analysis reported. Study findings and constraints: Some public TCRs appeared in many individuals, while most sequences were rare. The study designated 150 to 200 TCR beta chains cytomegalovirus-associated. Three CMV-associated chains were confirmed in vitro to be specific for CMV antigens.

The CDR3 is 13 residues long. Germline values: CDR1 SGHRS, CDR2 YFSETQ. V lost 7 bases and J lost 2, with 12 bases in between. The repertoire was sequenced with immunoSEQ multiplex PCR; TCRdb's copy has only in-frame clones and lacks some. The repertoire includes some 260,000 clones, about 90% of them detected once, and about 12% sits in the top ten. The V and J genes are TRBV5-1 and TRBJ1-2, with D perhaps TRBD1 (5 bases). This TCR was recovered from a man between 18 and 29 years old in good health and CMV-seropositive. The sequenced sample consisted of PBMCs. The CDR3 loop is CASSPGHNYGYTF. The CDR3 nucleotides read TGCGCCAGCTCCCCGGGGCACAACTATGGCTACACCTTC.